This T cell receptor (beta chain) was documented in a study of blood T cell repertoires in COVID-19. In the study overall: Spain, Italy and the United States supplied samples that represented acute and convalescent COVID-19. PBMCs, B-cell-depleted T cells, or T cells provided the cDNA or gDNA that made up the material.

The CDR3 has 15 residues. The V end lost 5 bases, the J end lost 0 bases, and 10 bases lay between the germline ends. Germline V gene sequence: CDR1 LGHNA, CDR2 YSLEER. Seattle patient enrollment occurred during active infection, with longitudinal follow-up thereafter. Produced via immunoSEQ multiplex PCR; TCRdb's table is partial and in-frame only. The repertoire holds about 250,000 clones, approximately 89% seen once, with around 6.3% in the top ten. What was sequenced was peripheral blood. This TCR came from a woman in her twenties or thirties with COVID-19, enrolled during active disease. The V and J genes are TRBV4-3 and TRBJ1-4; D possibly corresponds to TRBD1 (6 bases). The DNA of the CDR3 is TGCGCCAGCAGCGGACAGTTTGCAACTAATGAAAAACTGTTTTTT. It translates to CASSGQFATNEKLFF.